This T cell receptor beta chain was recovered during a study of vaccination and CD4 T cells after COVID-19. At the level of the study: From HCoV-229E, HCoV-OC43, HCoV-NL63 and SARS-CoV-2, overlapping spike peptides were used to stimulate the cells. Study-wide findings and caveats: Spike mono-reactive clones accounted for 304 of the 307 vaccine-specific clones found in convalescent patients.

Worth noting for this clonotype: Its antigen is unidentified.

V was trimmed by 8 bases and J by 0 bases, leaving 10 bases between them. Germline CDR1 reads SQVTM; CDR2 reads ANQGSEA. This CDR3 is built from 12 residues. This sample's treatment: approximately nine-day PBMC culture with coronavirus spike peptide pools or control peptides (ViraFEST assay). At the Johns Hopkins FTIC core, DNA taken from cultured CD4+ T cells was sequenced by way of the Oncomine TCR Beta short-read assay. TCRdb re-derived calls from the PCR reads in MiXCR, one entry per CDR3 protein. This table has about 12,000 distinct CDR3 sequences, roughly 45% appearing once. This TCR derives from a human donor who had recovered from COVID-19. The gene calls are TRBV29-1 and TRBJ1-1; TRBD1 might be the D (5 bases). The sample consisted of CD4+ T cells from blood, cultured in vitro. In DNA form, the CDR3 reads TGCAGCTCCCGGGACTTGAACACTGAAGCTTTCTTT. Encoded protein: CSSRDLNTEAFF.